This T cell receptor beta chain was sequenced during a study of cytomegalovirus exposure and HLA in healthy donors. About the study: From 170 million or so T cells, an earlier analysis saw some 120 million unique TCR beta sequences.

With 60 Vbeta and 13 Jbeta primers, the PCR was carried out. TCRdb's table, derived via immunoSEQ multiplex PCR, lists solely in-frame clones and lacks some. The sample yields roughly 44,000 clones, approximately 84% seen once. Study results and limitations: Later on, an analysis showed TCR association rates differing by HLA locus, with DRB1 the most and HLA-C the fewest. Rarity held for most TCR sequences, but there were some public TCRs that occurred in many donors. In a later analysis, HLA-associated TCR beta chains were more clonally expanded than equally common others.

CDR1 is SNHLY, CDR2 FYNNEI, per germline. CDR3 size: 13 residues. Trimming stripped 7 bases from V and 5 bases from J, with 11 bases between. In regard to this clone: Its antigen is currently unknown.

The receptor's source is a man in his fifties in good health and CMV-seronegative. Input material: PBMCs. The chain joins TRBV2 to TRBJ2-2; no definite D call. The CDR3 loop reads CASTQGETGELFF. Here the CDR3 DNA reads TGTGCCAGCACTCAAGGAGAGACCGGGGAGCTGTTTTTT.